These 3 T cell receptor beta chains share one sample of origin, sequenced in a study of metastatic and nonmetastatic thyroid tumors. Ahead of thyroid surgery, no patient had received treatment of any kind. TCRdb reanalyzed the PCR reads with MiXCR. The profile covers tens of thousands of clones, with approximately 13% appearing a single time and over 7.5% taken by the ten largest. The source material was blood. These receptors all stem from a female donor with papillary thyroid cancer or a benign thyroid nodule (not recorded which). Some clones in this sample may be carry-over from other donors' samples.

The sample holds many counts of this clone. A junction end diverges from the germline sequence, so it may reflect a read error. The chain joins TRBV2 to TRBJ2-3, with a possible D match to TRBD2 (7 bases). The CDR3 totals 17 residues. Germline V CDR1 and CDR2: SNHLY, FYNNEI. The CDR3 DNA sequence: TGTGCCAGCAGCGAAGTAGGGGGGGCCGGGGGCACAGATACGCAGTATTTT. Its translation is CASSEVGGAGGTDTQYF.

As for this clone: The junction departs from germline at one end; a sequencing error may be responsible. This rearrangement joins TRBV7-3 to TRBJ2-1, with a tentative D call TRBD1 (6 bases). Per germline, CDR1 SGHTA and CDR2 FQGTGA. The CDR3 covers 14 residues. The CDR3 nucleotides read TGTGCCAGCAGCTTAAATGAGGGGGACAATGAGAAGTTCTTC. Translation gives CASSLNEGDNEKFF.

Remarks on this clone: Other DNA sequences in this sample translate to the same CDR3. The chain has TRBV20-1 and TRBJ2-3, with a possible D match to TRBD2 (6 bases). Per germline, CDR1 DFQATT and CDR2 SNEGSKA (reference sequence). The CDR3 runs 18 residues. V lost 5 bases to trimming and J lost 0 bases, with 24 bases between them. The chain's CDR3 is CSALPGLIAVGSTDTQYF. CDR3 in DNA: TGCAGTGCTCTCCCGGGTTTAATAGCGGTGGGAAGCACAGATACGCAGTATTTT.